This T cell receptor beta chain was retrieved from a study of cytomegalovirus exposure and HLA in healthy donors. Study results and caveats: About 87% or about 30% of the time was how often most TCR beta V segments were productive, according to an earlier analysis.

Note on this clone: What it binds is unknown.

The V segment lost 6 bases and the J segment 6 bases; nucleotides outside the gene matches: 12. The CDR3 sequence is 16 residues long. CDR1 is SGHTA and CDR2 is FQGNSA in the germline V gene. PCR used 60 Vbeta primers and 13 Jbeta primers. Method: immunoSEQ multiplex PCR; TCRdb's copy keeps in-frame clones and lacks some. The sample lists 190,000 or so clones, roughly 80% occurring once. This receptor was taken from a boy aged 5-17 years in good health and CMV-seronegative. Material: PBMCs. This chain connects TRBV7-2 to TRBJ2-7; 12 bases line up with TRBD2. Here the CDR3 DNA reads TGTGCCAGCAGTATATCCCTAGCGGGAGGGAAGGGCGAGCAGTACTTC. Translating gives CASSISLAGGKGEQYF.